These 16 T cell receptor beta chains were sequenced from one sample in a study of blood T cell repertoires in COVID-19. Method: immunoSEQ multiplex PCR; TCRdb's copy keeps in-frame clones and lacks some. This sample yields about 250,000 clones, of which roughly 88% are seen a single time; about 1.3% belongs to the top ten. Sequenced material: peripheral blood. All receptors come from a man aged 80 or over with acute or convalescent COVID-19.

This rearrangement joins TRBV7-9 to TRBJ1-3, with TRBD1 identical over 8 bases. V lost 8 bases and J lost 0; bases outside the gene matches: 15. In germline, CDR1 is SEHNR, CDR2 FQNEAQ (reference sequence). The CDR3 has 18 residues. The CDR3 DNA reads as TGTGCCAGCGAGGGCCAGGGGGCTCGGCAGAACTCTGGAAACACCATATATTTT. Translation gives CASEGQGARQNSGNTIYF.

This clone has just one count. The chain employs TRBV5-4 and TRBJ2-2; 8 nucleotides line up with TRBD1. The CDR3 sequence is 15 residues long. CDR1 is SGHNT, CDR2 YYREEE, per germline (reference sequence). The junction had 5 bases not matched to a gene; V was cut back by 4 bases and J by 3 bases. The CDR3 region has the DNA TGTGCCAGCAGCGTAGACAGGGGCGACACCGGGGAGCTGTTTTTT. Amino acid sequence: CASSVDRGDTGELFF.

The chain joins TRBV19 to TRBJ2-1, with D possibly being TRBD1 (5 bases). The CDR3 loop spans 14 amino acids. Germline-derived CDR1 and CDR2 are LNHDA and SQIVND (reference sequence). The V and J ends lost 6 bases and 6 bases respectively, with 15 bases between them. The CDR3 here is CASRQVDLANEQFF. The DNA for the CDR3 is TGTGCCAGTAGACAGGTAGATCTCGCCAATGAGCAGTTCTTC.

This sequence joins TRBV15 and TRBJ1-4; a weak D match, TRBD1 (5 bases). CDR1 is LNHNV and CDR2 is YYDKDF in the germline V gene (reference sequence). The CDR3 totals 18 residues. The V end was cut by 5 bases, the J end by 0 bases, with 19 bases between. The CDR3: CATSLGGGLMATNEKLFF. Written as DNA, the CDR3 is TGTGCCACCAGCCTTGGCGGGGGTCTAATGGCAACTAATGAAAAACTGTTTTTT.

The CDR3 sequence is CASSAGAKDSGNTIYF. The CDR3 bases are TGTGCCAGCAGTGCGGGAGCTAAGGACTCTGGAAACACCATATATTTT. J is TRBJ1-3 and V is TRBV9, with D unresolved. This CDR3 contains 16 residues. Between the trimmed V and J ends, which lost 5 bases and 0 bases, there was a span of 15 bases. Germline CDR1 and CDR2: SGDLS and YYNGEE.

This clone occurred once. V usage is TRBV4-2 and J usage is TRBJ2-7; 10 bases align to TRBD2. Looked up from germline, CDR1 is LGHNA and CDR2 is YNFKEQ. This CDR3 comprises 18 residues. J was trimmed by 4 bases and V by 0 bases; bases with no gene match: 12. CDR3 in DNA: TGTGCCAGCAGCCAAGAAGTTATTGCTAGCGGGAGCAGTTACGAGCAGTACTTC. Translation: CASSQEVIASGSSYEQYF.

This chain joins TRBV6-6 and TRBJ1-5; TRBD1 matches 7 bases. The length of the CDR3 is 14 residues. J lost 7 bases, V lost 6 bases, and 9 bases had no gene match. Germline V gives CDR1 MNHNY, CDR2 SVGAGI (reference sequence). The CDR3 DNA reads TGTGCCAGCAGCCCTCCTGAGGGACAGCAGCCCCAGCATTTT. Amino acids: CASSPPEGQQPQHF.

V is TRBV6-4 and J is TRBJ2-1; TRBD1 agrees at 8 bases. Germline CDR1 reads MRHNA; CDR2 reads SNTAGT. After removal of 4 bases from V and 8 bases from J, the junction contained 4 bases not matched to a gene. There are 13 residues in the CDR3. In DNA, the CDR3 is TGTGCCAGCAGTGTGGACAGGGAGCATGAGCAGTTCTTC. This codes for CASSVDREHEQFF.

The chain joins TRBV11-2 to TRBJ2-6, with a possible D match to TRBD1 (6 bases). Trimming cost V 7 bases and J 4 bases, with 14 bases left between them. This CDR3 spans 15 amino acids. Per the germline V gene, CDR1 is SGHAT and CDR2 is FQNNGV. The CDR3 reads CASTVDSHGANVLTF. In DNA, the CDR3 is TGTGCCAGCACCGTGGACAGTCACGGGGCCAACGTCCTGACTTTC.

The gene calls are TRBV9 and TRBJ2-2; 9 positions agree with TRBD1. This CDR3 has 15 residues. From germline, CDR1 is SGDLS and CDR2 YYNGEE. V was clipped by 2 bases and J by 7 bases; unmatched bases: 6. The CDR3 nucleotides read TGTGCCAGCAGCGTCCGGACAGGGGAGAACGGGGAGCTGTTTTTT. Its protein product is CASSVRTGENGELFF.

The chain joins TRBV18 to TRBJ2-3; 9 bases are a match to TRBD1. The germline V gene has CDR1 KGHSH and CDR2 LQKENI. CDR3 length equals 18 residues. J was trimmed by 4 bases and V by 0 bases; bases with no gene match: 11. For the CDR3, the DNA is TGTGCCAGCTCACCACCCTGGGGGACAGGGTTAGGCGCAGATACGCAGTATTTT. Protein sequence: CASSPPWGTGLGADTQYF.

Concerning this clone: One end of the junction fails to match germline, which may point to a read error. The chain joins TRBV12-3 or TRBV12-4 to TRBJ2-1; 8 positions match TRBD2. This CDR3 region has 13 residues. In nucleotides, the CDR3 is TGTGCCAGCAGTTTAGCGCAGGGGACTAGAAAACTCTTC. Translated, it gives CASSLAQGTRKLF.

This clone was seen just once. V usage is TRBV5-1 and J usage is TRBJ1-3; no reliable D call. In germline, CDR1 is SGHRS, CDR2 YFSETQ. This CDR3 is 15 amino acids long. Trimming removed 4 bases at V and 4 bases at J, with 15 bases between. The CDR3 DNA reads as TGCGCCAGCAGCATGGATAGGAGTTTGGGAAACACCATATATTTT. Its translation: CASSMDRSLGNTIYF.

The gene calls are TRBV6-2 or TRBV6-3 and TRBJ2-7; 8 positions match TRBD2. The germline V gene encodes CDR1 MNHEY and CDR2 SVGEGT. This CDR3 has 15 amino acids. V dropped 1 base and J dropped 0; count of bases not matched to a gene: 2. In nucleotides, the CDR3 is TGTGCCAGCAGTTACTTAGCGGGGCCCTCCTACGAGCAGTACTTC. This sequence encodes CASSYLAGPSYEQYF.

V gene TRBV7-9 combines with J gene TRBJ1-1, with D unresolved. The CDR3 has 13 amino acids. CDR1 SEHNR and CDR2 FQNEAQ come from the germline V gene (reference sequence). Deletions cut 2 bases from V and 1 base from J, with 5 bases between. The DNA of the CDR3 is TGTGCCAGCAGCTTACTAGAGAACACTGAAGCTTTCTTT. Its protein is CASSLLENTEAFF.

In its sample, this clone was seen once. The CDR3 sequence is CASSLSDRATYEQYF. CDR3 in DNA: TGTGCCAGCTCCCTTTCCGACAGGGCCACCTACGAGCAGTACTTC. The chain is built from TRBV18 and TRBJ2-7; 7 bases are a match to TRBD1. After removal of 6 bases from V and 2 bases from J, the junction contained 10 bases not matched to a gene. The CDR3 runs to 15 residues. CDR1 is KGHSH, CDR2 LQKENI, per germline.